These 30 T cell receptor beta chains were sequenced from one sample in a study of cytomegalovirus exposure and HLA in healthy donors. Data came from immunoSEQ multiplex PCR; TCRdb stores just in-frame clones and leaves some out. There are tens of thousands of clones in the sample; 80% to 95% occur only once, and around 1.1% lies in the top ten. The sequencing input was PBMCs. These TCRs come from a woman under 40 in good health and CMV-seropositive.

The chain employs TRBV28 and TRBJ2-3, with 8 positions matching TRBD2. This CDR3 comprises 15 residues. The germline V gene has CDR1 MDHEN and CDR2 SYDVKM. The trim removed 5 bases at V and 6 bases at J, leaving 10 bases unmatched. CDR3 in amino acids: CASSHLSGSTDTQYF. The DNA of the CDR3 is TGTGCCAGCAGTCACCTGAGCGGGAGTACTGATACGCAGTATTTT. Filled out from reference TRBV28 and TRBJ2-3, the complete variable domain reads DVKVTQSSRYLVKRTGEKVFLECVQDMDHENMFWYRQDPGLGLRLIYFSYDVKMKEKGDIPEGYSVSREKKERFSLILESASTNQTSMYLCASSHLSGSTDTQYFGPGTRLTVL.

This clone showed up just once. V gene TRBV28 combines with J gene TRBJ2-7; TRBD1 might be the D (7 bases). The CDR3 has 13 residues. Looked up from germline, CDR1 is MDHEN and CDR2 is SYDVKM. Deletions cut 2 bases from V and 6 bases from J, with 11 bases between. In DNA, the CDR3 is TGTGCCAGCAGTTTACTGCAGGGGGGCGAGCAGTACTTC. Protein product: CASSLLQGGEQYF.

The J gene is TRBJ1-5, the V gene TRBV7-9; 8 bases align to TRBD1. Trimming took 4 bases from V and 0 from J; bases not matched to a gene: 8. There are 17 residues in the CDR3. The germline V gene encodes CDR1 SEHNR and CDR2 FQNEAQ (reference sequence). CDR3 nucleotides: TGTGCCAGCAGCTCCGGGACAGGAGCGTATAGCAATCAGCCCCAGCATTTT. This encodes CASSSGTGAYSNQPQHF.

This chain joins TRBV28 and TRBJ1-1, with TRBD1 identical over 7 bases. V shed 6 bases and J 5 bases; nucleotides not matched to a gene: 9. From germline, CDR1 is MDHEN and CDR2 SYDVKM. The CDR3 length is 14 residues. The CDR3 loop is CASSKQGRRTEAFF. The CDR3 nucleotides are TGTGCCAGCAGCAAACAGGGGCGCAGGACTGAAGCTTTCTTT. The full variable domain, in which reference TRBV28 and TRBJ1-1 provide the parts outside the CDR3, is DVKVTQSSRYLVKRTGEKVFLECVQDMDHENMFWYRQDPGLGLRLIYFSYDVKMKEKGDIPEGYSVSREKKERFSLILESASTNQTSMYLCASSKQGRRTEAFFGQGTRLTVV.

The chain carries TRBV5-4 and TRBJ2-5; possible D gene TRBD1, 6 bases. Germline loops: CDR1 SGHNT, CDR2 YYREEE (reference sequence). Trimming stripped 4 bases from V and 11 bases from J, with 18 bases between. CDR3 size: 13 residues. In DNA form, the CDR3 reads TGTGCCAGCAGCCCTGGGACATCCTTTGAGCAGTACTTC. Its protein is CASSPGTSFEQYF.

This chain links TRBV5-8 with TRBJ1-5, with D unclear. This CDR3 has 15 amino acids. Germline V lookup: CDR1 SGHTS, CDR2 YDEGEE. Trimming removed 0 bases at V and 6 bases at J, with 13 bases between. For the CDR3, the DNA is TGTGCCAGCAGCTTGGCGGGTCCACGGGGTCAGCCCCAGCATTTT. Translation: CASSLAGPRGQPQHF.

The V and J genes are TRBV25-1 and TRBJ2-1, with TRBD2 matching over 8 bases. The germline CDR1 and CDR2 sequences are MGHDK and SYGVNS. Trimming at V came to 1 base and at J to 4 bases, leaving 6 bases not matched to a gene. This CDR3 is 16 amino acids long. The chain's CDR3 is CASSEFAGRGYNEQFF. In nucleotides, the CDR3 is TGTGCCAGCAGTGAATTCGCCGGGAGGGGTTACAATGAGCAGTTCTTC.

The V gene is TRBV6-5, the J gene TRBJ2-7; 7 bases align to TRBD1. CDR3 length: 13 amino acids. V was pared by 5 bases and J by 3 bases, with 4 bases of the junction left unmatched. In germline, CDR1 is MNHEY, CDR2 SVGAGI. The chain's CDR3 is CASSIGTVYEQYF. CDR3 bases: TGTGCCAGCAGTATCGGGACAGTCTACGAGCAGTACTTC.

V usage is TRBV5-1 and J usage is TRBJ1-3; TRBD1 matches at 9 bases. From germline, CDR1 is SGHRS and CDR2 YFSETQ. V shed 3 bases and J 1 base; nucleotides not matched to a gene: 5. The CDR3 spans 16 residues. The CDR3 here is CASSSRTGASGNTIYF. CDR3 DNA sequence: TGCGCCAGCAGCTCCCGGACAGGGGCTTCTGGAAACACCATATATTTT.

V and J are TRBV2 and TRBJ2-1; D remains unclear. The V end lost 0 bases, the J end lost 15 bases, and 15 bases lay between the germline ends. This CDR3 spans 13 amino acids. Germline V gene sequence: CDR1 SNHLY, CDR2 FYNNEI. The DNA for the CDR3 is TGTGCCAGCAGTGAAGCGCACGCGGTGGGTCTGTTCTTC. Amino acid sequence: CASSEAHAVGLFF. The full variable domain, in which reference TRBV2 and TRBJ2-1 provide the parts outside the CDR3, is EPEVTQTPSHQVTQMGQEVILRCVPISNHLYFYWYRQILGQKVEFLVSFYNNEISEKSEIFDDQFSVERPDGSNFTLKIRSTKLEDSAMYFCASSEAHAVGLFFGPGTRLTVL.

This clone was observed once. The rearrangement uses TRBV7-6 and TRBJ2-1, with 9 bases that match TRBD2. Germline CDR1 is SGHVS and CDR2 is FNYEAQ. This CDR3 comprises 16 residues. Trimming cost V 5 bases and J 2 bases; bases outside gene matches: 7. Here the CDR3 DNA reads TGTGCCAGCAGCACCGAGGGACTAGCCCCCTACAATGAGCAGTTCTTC. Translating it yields CASSTEGLAPYNEQFF.

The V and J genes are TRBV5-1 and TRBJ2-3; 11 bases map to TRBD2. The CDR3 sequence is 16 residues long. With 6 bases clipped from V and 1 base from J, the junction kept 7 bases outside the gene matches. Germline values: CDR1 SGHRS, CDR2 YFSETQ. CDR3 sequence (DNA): TGCGCCAGCACCCTTGTAGCGGGAGGGGGCACAGATACGCAGTATTTT. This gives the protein CASTLVAGGGTDTQYF. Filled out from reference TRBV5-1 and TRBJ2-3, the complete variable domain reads KAGVTQTPRYLIKTRGQQVTLSCSPISGHRSVSWYQQTPGQGLQFLFEYFSETQRNKGNFPGRFSGRQFSNSRSEMNVSTLELGDSALYLCASTLVAGGGTDTQYFGPGTRLTVL.

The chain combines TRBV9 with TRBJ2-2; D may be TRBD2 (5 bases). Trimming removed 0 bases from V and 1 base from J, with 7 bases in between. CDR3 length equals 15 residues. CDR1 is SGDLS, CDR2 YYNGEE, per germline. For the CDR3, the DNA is TGTGCCAGCAGCGTAGAAGAGGGGAACACCGGGGAGCTGTTTTTT. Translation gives CASSVEEGNTGELFF.

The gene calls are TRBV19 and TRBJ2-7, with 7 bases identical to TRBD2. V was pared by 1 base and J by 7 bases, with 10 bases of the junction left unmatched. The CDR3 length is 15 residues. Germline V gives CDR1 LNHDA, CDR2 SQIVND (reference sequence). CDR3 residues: CASSIAGGHPKEQYF. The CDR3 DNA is TGTGCCAGTAGTATAGCGGGAGGCCATCCCAAGGAGCAGTACTTC.

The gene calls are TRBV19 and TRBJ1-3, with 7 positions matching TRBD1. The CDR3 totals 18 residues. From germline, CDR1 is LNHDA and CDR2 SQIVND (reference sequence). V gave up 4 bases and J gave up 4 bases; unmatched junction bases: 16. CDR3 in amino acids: CASSTLLRPGGQGNTIYF. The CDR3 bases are TGTGCCAGTAGTACTCTACTTCGTCCAGGGGGGCAAGGAAACACCATATATTTT.

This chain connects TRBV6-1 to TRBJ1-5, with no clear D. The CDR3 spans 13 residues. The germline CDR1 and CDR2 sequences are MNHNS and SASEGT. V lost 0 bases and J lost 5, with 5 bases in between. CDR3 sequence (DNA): TGTGCCAGCAGTGAAGCGTTCGATCAGCCCCAGCATTTT. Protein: CASSEAFDQPQHF.

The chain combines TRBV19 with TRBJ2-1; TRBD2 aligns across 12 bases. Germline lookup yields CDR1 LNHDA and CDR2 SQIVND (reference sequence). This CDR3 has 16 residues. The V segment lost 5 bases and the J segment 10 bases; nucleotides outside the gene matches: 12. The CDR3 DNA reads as TGTGCCAGTAGTTACCGGCTAGCGGGAGGGCCCTGGGAGCAGTTCTTC. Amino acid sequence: CASSYRLAGGPWEQFF.

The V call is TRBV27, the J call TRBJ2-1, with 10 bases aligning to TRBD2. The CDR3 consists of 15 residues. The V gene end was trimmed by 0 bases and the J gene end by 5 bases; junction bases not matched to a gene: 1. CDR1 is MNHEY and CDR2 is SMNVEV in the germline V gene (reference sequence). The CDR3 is CASSLSLAGHNEQFF. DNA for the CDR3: TGTGCCAGCAGTTTATCACTAGCGGGGCACAATGAGCAGTTCTTC.

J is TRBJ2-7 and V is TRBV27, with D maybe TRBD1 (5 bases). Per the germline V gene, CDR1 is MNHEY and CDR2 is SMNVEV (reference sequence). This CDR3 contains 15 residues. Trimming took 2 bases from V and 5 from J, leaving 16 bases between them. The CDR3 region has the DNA TGTGCCAGCAGTTTAATCTCAGACCCAGGGAACGAGCAGTACTTC. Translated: CASSLISDPGNEQYF.

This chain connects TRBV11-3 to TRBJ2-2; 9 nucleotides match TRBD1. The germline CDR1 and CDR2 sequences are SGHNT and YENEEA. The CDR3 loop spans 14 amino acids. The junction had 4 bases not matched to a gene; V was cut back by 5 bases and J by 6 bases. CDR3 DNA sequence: TGTGCCAGCAGCCACAGGGGGCGCCCCGGGGAGCTGTTTTTT. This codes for CASSHRGRPGELFF.

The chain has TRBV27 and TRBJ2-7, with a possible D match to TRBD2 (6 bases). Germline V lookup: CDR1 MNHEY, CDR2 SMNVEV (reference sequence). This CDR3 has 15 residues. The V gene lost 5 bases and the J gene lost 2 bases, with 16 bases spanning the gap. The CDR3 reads CASSPGTGGAYEQYF. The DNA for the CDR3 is TGTGCCAGCAGTCCCGGGACCGGAGGGGCCTACGAGCAGTACTTC.

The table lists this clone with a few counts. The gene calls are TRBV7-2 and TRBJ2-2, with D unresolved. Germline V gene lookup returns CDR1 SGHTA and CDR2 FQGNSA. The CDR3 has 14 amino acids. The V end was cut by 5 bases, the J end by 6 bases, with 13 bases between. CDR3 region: CASSPTVGSGELFF. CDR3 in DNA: TGTGCCAGCAGCCCGACCGTGGGCTCCGGGGAGCTGTTTTTT.

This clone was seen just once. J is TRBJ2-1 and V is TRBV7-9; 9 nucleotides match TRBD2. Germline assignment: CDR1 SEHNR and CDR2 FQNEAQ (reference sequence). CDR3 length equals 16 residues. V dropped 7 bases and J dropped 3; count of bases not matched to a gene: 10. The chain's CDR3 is CASTGGGRGHYNEQFF. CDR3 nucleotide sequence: TGTGCCAGCACCGGGGGCGGGAGGGGGCACTACAATGAGCAGTTCTTC.

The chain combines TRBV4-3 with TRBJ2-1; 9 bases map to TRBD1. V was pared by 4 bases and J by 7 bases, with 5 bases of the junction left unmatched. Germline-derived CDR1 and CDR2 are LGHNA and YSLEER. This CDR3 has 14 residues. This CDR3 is CASSLGQGMNEQFF. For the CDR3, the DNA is TGCGCCAGCAGCCTAGGACAGGGGATGAATGAGCAGTTCTTC.

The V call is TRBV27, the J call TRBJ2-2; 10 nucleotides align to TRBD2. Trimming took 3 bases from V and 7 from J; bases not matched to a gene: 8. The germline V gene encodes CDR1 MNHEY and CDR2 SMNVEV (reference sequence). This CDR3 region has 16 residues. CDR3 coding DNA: TGTGCCAGCAGTTTCGCTAGCGGGAGCTTTGGCGGGGAGCTGTTTTTT. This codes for CASSFASGSFGGELFF.

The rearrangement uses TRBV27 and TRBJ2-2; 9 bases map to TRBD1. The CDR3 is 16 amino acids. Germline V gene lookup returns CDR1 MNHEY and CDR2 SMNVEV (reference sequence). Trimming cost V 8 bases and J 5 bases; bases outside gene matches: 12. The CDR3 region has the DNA TGTGCCAGCCACATTATTGGGACAGGGACGACCGGGGAGCTGTTTTTT. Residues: CASHIIGTGTTGELFF.

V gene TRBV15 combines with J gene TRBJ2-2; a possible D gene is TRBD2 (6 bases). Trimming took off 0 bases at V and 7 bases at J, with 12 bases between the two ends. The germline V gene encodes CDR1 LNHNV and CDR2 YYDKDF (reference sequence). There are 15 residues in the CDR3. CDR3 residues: CATSRDGGAVGELFF. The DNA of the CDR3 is TGTGCCACCAGCAGAGATGGAGGGGCGGTCGGGGAGCTGTTTTTT.

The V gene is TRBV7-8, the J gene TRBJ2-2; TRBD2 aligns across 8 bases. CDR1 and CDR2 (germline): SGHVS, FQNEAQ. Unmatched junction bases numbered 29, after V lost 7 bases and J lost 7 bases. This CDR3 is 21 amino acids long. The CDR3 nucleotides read TGTGCCAGCACCAAACCCCGACCGGTGGCTAGCGGGTCCTTAGCTGGCGGGGAGCTGTTTTTT. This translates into CASTKPRPVASGSLAGGELFF.

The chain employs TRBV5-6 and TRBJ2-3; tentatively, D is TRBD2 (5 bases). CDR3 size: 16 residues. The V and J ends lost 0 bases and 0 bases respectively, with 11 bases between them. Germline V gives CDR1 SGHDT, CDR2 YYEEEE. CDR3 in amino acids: CASSLVRERSTDTQYF. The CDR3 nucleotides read TGTGCCAGCAGCTTGGTGAGGGAACGGAGCACAGATACGCAGTATTTT.

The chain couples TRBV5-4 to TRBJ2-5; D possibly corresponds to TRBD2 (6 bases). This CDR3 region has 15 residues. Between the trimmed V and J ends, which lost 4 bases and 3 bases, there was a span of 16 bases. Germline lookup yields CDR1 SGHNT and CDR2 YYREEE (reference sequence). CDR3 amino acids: CASSQGGDREETQYF. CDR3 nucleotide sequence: TGTGCCAGCAGCCAAGGCGGGGACCGCGAAGAGACCCAGTACTTC.